What follows describes a single T cell receptor (beta chain). Cohort allocation depended upon clinical history that participants reported. Source study methods: How many nucleated cells were present was estimated from reference gene primer amplification. Data came from immunoSEQ multiplex PCR; TCRdb stores just in-frame clones and leaves some out. That table furnishes V, J and clone size, whereas the DNA furnished D and trimming. The repertoire holds some 250,000 clones, with roughly nine tenths as singletons. Trimming removed 4 bases from V and 0 bases from J, with 13 bases in between. Germline CDR1 and CDR2: SGHVS and FNYEAQ. There are 16 residues in the CDR3. The sample belongs to a study of blood T cell repertoires in COVID-19. Study-level background: Collection of acute and convalescent COVID-19 samples took place in the United States, Italy and Spain. From T cells, B-cell-depleted T cells, or PBMCs came the material, which was cDNA or gDNA.

The TCR was taken from a human donor in a cohort exposed to, infected with or recovered from COVID-19 (not recorded which). The donor label of this sample is uncertain. The sample taken for sequencing was PBMCs or T cells enriched from blood (not recorded which). J is TRBJ1-3 and V is TRBV7-6; TRBD1 is a possible D gene (5 bases). CDR3 sequence reads: CASSSPQQDSGNTIYF. The CDR3, as DNA: TGTGCCAGCAGCTCGCCACAACAGGACTCTGGAAACACCATATATTTT.